Following are 15 T cell receptor beta chains from one sample sequenced in a study of glioma-infiltrating T cells after dendritic cell vaccination. Profiled with immunoSEQ multiplex PCR; TCRdb holds only in-frame clones, not every one. Among approximately 90,000 clones listed, approximately 87% were seen once. Sequenced material: blood, taken before dendritic cell vaccination. All receptors derive from a human donor with glioblastoma.

Remarks on this clone: Because the CDR3's place on the DNA is in doubt, the DNA is left out and the CDR3 is given as listed by TCRdb. The chain carries TRBV6-1 and TRBJ2-7; TRBD2, the table's D call, lacks a check against the DNA. The CDR3 is 15 residues long, counting both termini. Germline V gene data show CDR1 as MNHNS and CDR2 as SASEGT. CDR3 loop: CASSTSGLAVYEQYF.

J is TRBJ2-2 and V is TRBV6-5; unclear D gene. This CDR3 is built from 12 residues. Germline V gene data show CDR1 as MNHEY and CDR2 as SVGAGI. V was shortened by 7 bases and J by 6 bases, with 9 bases between the two germline ends. In DNA form, the CDR3 reads TGTGCCAGCAAGCCGTCTTCCGGGGAGCTGTTTTTT. This sequence encodes CASKPSSGELFF.

This clone was observed a single time. This chain joins TRBV5-1 and TRBJ2-6; tentative D call: TRBD2 (6 bases). V lost 4 bases, J lost 0 bases, and 14 bases lay in between. There are 17 residues in the CDR3. CDR1 and CDR2 from the germline V gene are SGHRS and YFSETQ. Here the CDR3 DNA reads TGCGCCAGCAGCCCCGCGGGACGGGGCTCTGGGGCCAACGTCCTGACTTTC. Protein sequence: CASSPAGRGSGANVLTF.

The chain uses TRBV7-9 and TRBJ1-2; possibly TRBD1 for D (6 bases). The CDR3 extends over 12 amino acids. The germline gives CDR1 SEHNR, CDR2 FQNEAQ (reference sequence). V was pared by 5 bases and J by 8 bases, with 12 bases between. CDR3 sequence (DNA): TGTGCCAGCAGCCGAACAGGGATCGGCTACACCTTC. Translation gives CASSRTGIGYTF.

The rearrangement links TRBV7-2 to TRBJ2-7, with 11 nucleotides matching TRBD1. V shed 3 bases, J shed 2 bases, and the junction held 0 bases outside the gene matches. CDR3 length equals 14 residues. The germline V gene encodes CDR1 SGHTA and CDR2 FQGNSA. The CDR3 DNA is TGTGCCAGCAGCTTGGACAGGGGGCCCTACGAGCAGTACTTC. It specifies CASSLDRGPYEQYF.

The table lists this clone with a count of one. The DNA of the CDR3 is TGCGCCAGCAGCTTCGGACGGGATGTTGAAGCTTTCTTT. As protein: CASSFGRDVEAFF. The genes are TRBV5-1 and TRBJ1-1; unclear D gene. The CDR3 sequence is 13 residues long. The V gene lost 2 bases and the J gene lost 7 bases, with 12 bases spanning the gap. Looked up from germline, CDR1 is SGHRS and CDR2 is YFSETQ.

The chain employs TRBV27 and TRBJ1-5; D is perhaps TRBD1 (5 bases). Trimming removed 3 bases from V and 4 bases from J, with 16 bases in between. The CDR3 spans 16 residues. CDR1 and CDR2 (germline): MNHEY, SMNVEV (reference sequence). The DNA of the CDR3 is TGTGCCAGCAGTTTCAGCAGGGAAAATAGGAATCAGCCCCAGCATTTT. It translates to CASSFSRENRNQPQHF.

The V and J genes are TRBV15 and TRBJ1-1; D is perhaps TRBD1 (6 bases). This CDR3 region has 15 residues. V lost 3 bases and J lost 3, with 14 bases in between. Germline values: CDR1 LNHNV, CDR2 YYDKDF (reference sequence). DNA for the CDR3: TGTGCCACCAGCAGGGACAGAGAGGGGGACACTGAAGCTTTCTTT. This encodes CATSRDREGDTEAFF.

The chain joins TRBV5-1 to TRBJ1-3; 7 nucleotides match TRBD1. The germline V gene has CDR1 SGHRS and CDR2 YFSETQ. With V trimmed by 4 bases and J by 6 bases, 7 bases remained unmatched. CDR3 length: 14 amino acids. The CDR3 nucleotides read TGCGCCAGCAGCGTGCAGGGGGGCGAAAACACCATATATTTT. Translation: CASSVQGGENTIYF.

This rearrangement joins TRBV7-9 to TRBJ2-7; 7 bases are shared with TRBD1. Per germline, CDR1 SEHNR and CDR2 FQNEAQ (reference sequence). The CDR3 sequence is 14 residues long. V lost 3 bases, J lost 6 bases, and 8 bases stayed unmatched. CDR3 coding DNA: TGTGCCAGCAGCTTGGGAGACAGGGCTGGCGAGCAGTACTTC. This codes for CASSLGDRAGEQYF.

The chain uses TRBV4-3 and TRBJ2-7; D is perhaps TRBD2 (5 bases). Per germline, CDR1 LGHNA and CDR2 YSLEER. This CDR3 is 13 amino acids long. V was trimmed by 1 base and J by 4 bases, leaving 8 bases between them. CDR3 loop: CASSQALDYEQYF. CDR3 nucleotides: TGCGCCAGCAGCCAAGCACTAGATTACGAGCAGTACTTC.

On this clone: The sample carries other DNA sequences with the same CDR3. The chain joins TRBV5-4 to TRBJ2-7; 11 positions agree with TRBD2. The CDR3 length is 16 residues. J gave up 1 base and V 0 bases, and 3 bases lay outside the gene matches. The germline CDR1 and CDR2 sequences are SGHNT and YYREEE (reference sequence). The CDR3 sequence: CASSLGASGGSYEQYF. In DNA, the CDR3 is TGTGCCAGCAGCTTGGGGGCTAGCGGGGGGTCCTACGAGCAGTACTTC.

The J gene is TRBJ1-3, the V gene TRBV27; unclear D gene. Trimming took off 5 bases at V and 0 bases at J, with 2 bases between the two ends. This CDR3 spans 12 amino acids. Germline lookup yields CDR1 MNHEY and CDR2 SMNVEV (reference sequence). The CDR3 nucleotides read TGTGCCAGCAGTCGCTCTGGAAACACCATATATTTT. Translation: CASSRSGNTIYF.

This clone occurred once. The chain links TRBV7-7 to TRBJ2-1; 7 bases line up with TRBD2. The ends lost 3 bases at V and 8 bases at J; junction bases unmatched: 7. The germline gives CDR1 SSHAT, CDR2 FNYEAQ (reference sequence). The CDR3 runs to 14 residues. The CDR3 loop is CASSLELAFHEQFF. The CDR3 DNA reads TGTGCCAGCAGCTTGGAACTAGCGTTTCATGAGCAGTTCTTC.

CDR3 in amino acids: CASSAGGTGEAPLHF. Here the CDR3 DNA reads TGTGCCAGCAGTGCGGGCGGGACAGGGGAAGCACCCCTCCACTTT. The chain has TRBV6-5 and TRBJ1-6; 10 nucleotides align to TRBD1. V lost 5 bases to trimming and J lost 11 bases; unmatched junction nucleotides: 9. CDR1 is MNHEY, CDR2 SVGAGI, per germline. CDR3 size: 15 residues.